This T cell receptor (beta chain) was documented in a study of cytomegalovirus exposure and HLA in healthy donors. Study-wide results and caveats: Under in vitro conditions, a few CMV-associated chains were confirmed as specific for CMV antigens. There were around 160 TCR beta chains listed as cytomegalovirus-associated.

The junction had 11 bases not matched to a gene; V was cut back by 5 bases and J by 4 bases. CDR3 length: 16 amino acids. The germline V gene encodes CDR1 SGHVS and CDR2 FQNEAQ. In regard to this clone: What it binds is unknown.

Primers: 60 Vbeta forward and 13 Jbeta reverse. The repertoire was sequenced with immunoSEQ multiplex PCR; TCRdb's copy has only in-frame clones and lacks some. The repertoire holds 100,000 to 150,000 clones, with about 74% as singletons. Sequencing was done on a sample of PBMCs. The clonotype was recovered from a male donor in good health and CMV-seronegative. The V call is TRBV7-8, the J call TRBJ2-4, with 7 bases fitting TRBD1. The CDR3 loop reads CASSRGGIGQKNIQYF. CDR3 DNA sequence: TGTGCCAGCAGCCGAGGGGGCATAGGCCAAAAAAACATTCAGTACTTC.